There are a few counts of the clone carrying this T cell receptor (beta chain). Preparation of the TCRbeta library involved a method that used unique molecular identifiers. One entry per CDR3 protein, called by TCRdb with MiXCR from the PCR reads. The sample lists around 600,000 distinct CDR3 sequences, 10% occurring once. The sample is drawn from a study of T-cell reconstitution after alpha-beta-depleted transplantation in children. V was trimmed by 3 bases and J by 6 bases, leaving 20 bases between them. The CDR3 sequence is 17 residues long. In germline, CDR1 is MNHEY, CDR2 SMNVEV (reference sequence).

The J gene is TRBJ2-2, the V gene TRBV27; D may be TRBD2 (6 bases). The input for sequencing was PBMCs from the stem cell graft donor, taken from the stem cell graft. This clonotype was obtained from a human donor who donated a stem cell graft to a child with acute myeloid leukemia. CDR3 region: CASSFAASLARSGELFF. CDR3 nucleotides: TGTGCCAGCAGTTTCGCCGCCTCGCTAGCGAGGTCCGGGGAGCTGTTTTTT.